Sequencing of this T cell receptor beta chain was carried out in a study of cytomegalovirus exposure and HLA in healthy donors. Study conclusions and caveats: In vitro experiments confirmed that three CMV-associated chains were specific for CMV antigens. Some public TCRs appeared in many individuals, while most sequences were rare.

With 60 Vbeta and 13 Jbeta primers, the PCR was carried out. The data were produced by immunoSEQ multiplex PCR, yet TCRdb's version contains in-frame clones alone and is incomplete. In the table there are around 99,000 clones, approximately 74% of which are singletons. This clone appeared once. Antigen unknown. The CDR3 loop spans 13 amino acids. Trimming took 4 bases from V and 5 from J; bases not matched to a gene: 2. Germline V CDR1 and CDR2: SGHTA, FQGTGA. What was sequenced was PBMCs. The source of this sequence is a woman between 35 and 50 years old in good health and CMV-seropositive. The rearrangement joins TRBV7-3 to TRBJ2-1; 7 bases agree with TRBD2. CDR3 sequence (DNA): TGTGCCAGCAGCTCGGGACTAAACAATGAGCAGTTCTTC. It translates to CASSSGLNNEQFF. The full variable domain, with the rest looked up from reference TRBV7-3 and TRBJ2-1, is GAGVSQTPSNKVTEKGKYVELRCDPISGHTALYWYRQSLGQGPEFLIYFQGTGAADDSGLPNDRFFAVRPEGSVSTLKIQRTERGDSAVYLCASSSGLNNEQFFGPGTRLTVL.